Sequencing of this TCR beta chain was carried out in a study of blood T cells in healthy people across ages. Points from the study as a whole: Diversity of TCR beta per million T cells declined in a roughly linear way with age. Total diversity from one million sequenced T cells was likely underestimated.

Note on this clonotype: Antigen: not known.

It was roughly 10 milliliters of peripheral blood that were drawn from each donor. Through a sample-barcoded 5' primer and a J-beta primer mix, a second PCR was run for about 6 to 11 cycles. TCRdb reprocessed the 5' RACE reads with MiXCR, giving one entry per CDR3 protein. Among approximately 800,000 distinct CDR3 sequences listed, more than 50% were seen once. V shed 1 base, J shed 5 bases, and the junction held 5 bases outside the gene matches. Germline V gene lookup returns CDR1 SGHRS and CDR2 YFSETQ. CDR3 length equals 15 residues. The sequenced material came from blood. V gene TRBV5-1 combines with J gene TRBJ1-4, with 7 bases that match TRBD1. This clonotype was sampled from a man aged 35 to 55 in good health. CDR3 loop: CASSLPGQLNEKLFF. The CDR3 bases are TGCGCCAGCAGCTTGCCGGGACAGTTGAATGAAAAACTGTTTTTT.